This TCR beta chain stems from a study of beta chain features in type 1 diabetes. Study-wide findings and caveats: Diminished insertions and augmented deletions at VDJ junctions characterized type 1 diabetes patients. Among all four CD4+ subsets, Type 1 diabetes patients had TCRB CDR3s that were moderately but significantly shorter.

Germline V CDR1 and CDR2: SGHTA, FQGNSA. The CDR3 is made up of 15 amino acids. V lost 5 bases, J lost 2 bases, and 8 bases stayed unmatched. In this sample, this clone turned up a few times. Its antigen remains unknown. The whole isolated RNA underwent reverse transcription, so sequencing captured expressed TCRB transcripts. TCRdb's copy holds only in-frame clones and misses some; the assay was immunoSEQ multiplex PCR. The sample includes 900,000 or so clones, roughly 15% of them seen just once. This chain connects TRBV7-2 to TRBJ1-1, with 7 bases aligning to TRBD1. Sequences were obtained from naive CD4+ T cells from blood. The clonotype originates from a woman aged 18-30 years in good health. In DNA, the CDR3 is TGTGCCAGCAGCCTCCGCGGGACAGCCAACACTGAAGCTTTCTTT. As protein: CASSLRGTANTEAFF.